Listed below are T cell receptor beta chains from one sample, sequenced in a study of identical twins. Each CDR3 protein is one row after TCRdb ran MiXCR on the 5' RACE reads. The repertoire holds 250,000 or so distinct CDR3 sequences, roughly 8.7% seen once, with 3% in the top ten. In addition, the sample was reused for a study of yellow fever vaccine responses in identical twins.

The specimen was CD8+ T cells sorted from blood. Receptors originate from a woman younger than 30 in good health. CDR3s include the opening cysteine and the closing phenylalanine or tryptophan. The D gene is left open where the match is weak. For some rows the clone size is stated as once, few or many, or as a class when expanded; others skip it.

>.|TRBJ2-3|.|TRBV2
TGTGCCAGCAGTACCCCCCCGGGGGCAGATACGCAGTATTTT
CASSTPPGADTQYF
>.|TRBJ1-1|.|TRBV9
TGTGCCAGCAGCGTAGCCCAGGGGTACTTAGGTACTGAAGCTTTCTTT
CASSVAQGYLGTEAFF
>few|TRBJ2-7|.|TRBV6-2/TRBV6-3
TGTGCCAGCAGTTACTCATTCCTGCCGCCTGGAGAGCAGTACTTC
CASSYSFLPPGEQYF
>few|TRBJ1-6|.|TRBV21-1
TGTGCCAGCAGCAAATCAGGGGGCCATTCACCCCTCCACTTT
CASSKSGGHSPLHF
>many|TRBJ2-2|.|TRBV2
TGTGCCAGTGTCCGGGGGCCCGGGGAGCTGTTTTTT
CASVRGPGELFF
>many|TRBJ2-1|TRBD1|TRBV4-2
TGTGCCAGCAGCCCGGGACAGGGGGACCAGGGGGAGCAGTTCTTC
CASSPGQGDQGEQFF
>few|TRBJ2-7|.|TRBV6-6
TGTGCCAGCAGTTACGACTCGGGGGAGCAGTACTTC
CASSYDSGEQYF
>many|TRBJ1-2|.|TRBV29-1
TGCAGCGCTCGAACACGAGACTATGGCTACACCTTC
CSARTRDYGYTF
>few|TRBJ2-5|.|TRBV4-1
TGCGCCAGCAGCCAAGATATCCGAGAGACCCAGTACTTC
CASSQDIRETQYF
>few|TRBJ1-2|.|TRBV27
TGTGCCAGCAGTTTAAAAGGGGATGGGGGCTACACCTTC
CASSLKGDGGYTF
>many|TRBJ1-1|TRBD1|TRBV20-1
TGCAGTGCTAGAGATCTCCCCGCCACCCTCAGACAGGGGCGGGCTGAAGCTTTCTTT
CSARDLPATLRQGRAEAFF
>few|TRBJ1-1|TRBD1|TRBV4-1
TGCGCCAGCAGCCTCCGGACAGGGGGCGTCGGCACTGAAGCTTTCTTT
CASSLRTGGVGTEAFF
>.|TRBJ1-2|.|TRBV7-9
TGTGCCAGCAGCTCGGGAGGACAGCGTAGGGATAGCTACACCTTC
CASSSGGQRRDSYTF
>.|TRBJ2-7|.|TRBV4-3
TGCGCCAGCGGCCCGGCCATAGGGACCTACGAGCAGAACTTC
CASGPAIGTYEQNF
>.|TRBJ2-2|.|TRBV3-1
TGTGCCAGCAGCCAAGCATTGGGGGCGCAAACCGGGGAGCTGTTTTTT
CASSQALGAQTGELFF
>.|TRBJ2-1|.|TRBV7-3
TGTGCCAGCAGCGCCGGGACCTCTCACGGTGAGCAGTTCTTC
CASSAGTSHGEQFF
>.|TRBJ2-1|.|TRBV11-3
TGTGCCAGCAGCCCAACCTTAGAATCAAATGAGCAGTTCTTC
CASSPTLESNEQFF
>many|TRBJ2-5|TRBD2|TRBV12-3/TRBV12-4
TGTGCCAGCAGTCCCCTGTTTAGCGGGGGGAATCAAGAGACCCAGTACTTC
CASSPLFSGGNQETQYF
>.|TRBJ2-1|.|TRBV2
TGTGCCAGCAGTGAAGCAATGGACAGAGATAGGTGGCCCTACAATGAGCAGTTCTTC
CASSEAMDRDRWPYNEQFF
>few|TRBJ2-3|.|TRBV13
TGTGCCAGCAGCCTAATCAGGTCAGATACGCAGTATTTT
CASSLIRSDTQYF
>.|TRBJ2-7|TRBD2|TRBV4-3
TGCGCCAGCAGCCAAGGTTTTAGCGGGAGCTACGAGCAGTACTTC
CASSQGFSGSYEQYF
>few|TRBJ2-5|.|TRBV19
TGTGCCAGTAGTAACATGTTCCGGGACAATCAAGAGACCCAGTACTTC
CASSNMFRDNQETQYF
>many|TRBJ2-7|.|TRBV5-1
TGCGCCAGCAGCACGGACGGTTCCTACGAGCAGTACTTC
CASSTDGSYEQYF
>few|TRBJ2-1|TRBD2|TRBV3-1
TGTGCCAGCAGCCAAGATCTAGCGGGGGAGAATGAGCAGTTCTTC
CASSQDLAGENEQFF
>.|TRBJ2-1|.|TRBV4-3
TGCGCCAGCAGCCACTTGGACAATGAGCAGTTCTTC
CASSHLDNEQFF
>.|TRBJ2-2|TRBD2|TRBV27
TGTGCCAGCAGTCCCTTTCTAGCGGGGGGGGAGCTGTTTTTT
CASSPFLAGGELFF
>few|TRBJ2-7|.|TRBV5-6
TGTGCCAGCAGCTCGCTTCCGGTTGGAGAGCAGTACTTC
CASSSLPVGEQYF
>.|TRBJ2-6|.|TRBV7-6
TGTGCCAGCAGCTTAACGCCCGGCTCCGTTGGGGCCAACGTCCTGACTTTC
CASSLTPGSVGANVLTF
>.|TRBJ1-1|.|TRBV10-2
TGCGCCAGCAGGGAGAGAGTACAGGATTGGAACACTGAAGCTTTCTTT
CASRERVQDWNTEAFF
>.|TRBJ1-5|.|TRBV5-1
TGCGCCAGCAGCTTGCTAGGATTTCCGCCCCAGCATTTT
CASSLLGFPPQHF
>few|TRBJ2-7|.|TRBV20-1
TGCAGTGCCCGTGCCGCACACGCCTACGAGCAGTACTTC
CSARAAHAYEQYF
>.|TRBJ2-6|.|TRBV7-6
TGTGCCAGCAGCTTACCCCAGACAAAATACTCTGGGGCCAACGTCCTGACTTTC
CASSLPQTKYSGANVLTF
>many|TRBJ2-3|.|TRBV7-8
TGTGCCAGCAGTCAAGCCCCCGGGGATACGCAGTATTTT
CASSQAPGDTQYF
>few|TRBJ2-1|.|TRBV7-7
TGTGCTAGCAGCTCAACCGGGACTTTAGATGAGCAGTTCTTC
CASSSTGTLDEQFF
>.|TRBJ1-3|TRBD1|TRBV25-1
TGTGCCAGCAGGACAGGGGGCGGCTCTGGAAACACCATATATTTT
CASRTGGGSGNTIYF
>.|TRBJ2-7|TRBD1|TRBV4-3
TGCGCCAGCAGCTCAACCGGGACAGGCACCCACGAGCAGTACTTC
CASSSTGTGTHEQYF
>few|TRBJ2-1|TRBD1|TRBV27
TGTGCCAGCAGTCTCAGCAGGGGGCTATCCTACAATGAGCAGTTCTTC
CASSLSRGLSYNEQFF
>.|TRBJ2-7|.|TRBV28
TGTGCCAGCAGTTTGATGTCGTCCGGGGCTAGCGAGCAGTACTTC
CASSLMSSGASEQYF
>few|TRBJ2-7|.|TRBV12-3/TRBV12-4
TGTGCCAGCAGCCCCTTTGGCAGGCTCTACGAGCAGTACTTC
CASSPFGRLYEQYF
>few|TRBJ2-1|.|TRBV5-6
TGTGCCAGCAGCTTGTTGAGGGGAAATGAGCAGTTCTTC
CASSLLRGNEQFF
>.|TRBJ2-1|.|TRBV6-2/TRBV6-3
TGTGCCAGCAGTAGCCTAGCGAACAATGAGCAGTTCTTC
CASSSLANNEQFF
>few|TRBJ2-7|TRBD2|TRBV6-5
TGTGCCAGCAGTTACGCCGGGACTAGCGGATACGAGCAGTACTTC
CASSYAGTSGYEQYF
>few|TRBJ2-2|.|TRBV7-2
TGTGCCAGCAGCTTAGCCCCTACAACTAGCCTAGGGGACGGGGAGCTGTTTTTT
CASSLAPTTSLGDGELFF